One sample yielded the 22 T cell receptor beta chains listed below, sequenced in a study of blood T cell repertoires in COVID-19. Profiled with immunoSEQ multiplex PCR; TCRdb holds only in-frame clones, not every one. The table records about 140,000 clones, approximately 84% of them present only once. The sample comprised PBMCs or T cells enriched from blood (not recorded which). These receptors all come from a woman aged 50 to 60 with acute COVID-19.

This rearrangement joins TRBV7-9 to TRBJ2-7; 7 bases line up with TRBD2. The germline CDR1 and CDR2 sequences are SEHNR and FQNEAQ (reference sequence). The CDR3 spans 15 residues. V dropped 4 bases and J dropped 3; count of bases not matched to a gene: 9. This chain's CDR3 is CASSSPAGEGYEQYF. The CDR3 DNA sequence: TGTGCCAGCAGCTCCCCGGCGGGAGAGGGCTACGAGCAGTACTTC.

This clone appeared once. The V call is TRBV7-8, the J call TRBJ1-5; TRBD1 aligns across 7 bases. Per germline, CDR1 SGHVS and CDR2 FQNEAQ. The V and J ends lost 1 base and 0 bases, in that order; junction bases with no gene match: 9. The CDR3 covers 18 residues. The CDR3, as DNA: TGTGCCAGCAGCTTAGAAGTTTCCGGGACAGATAGCAATCAGCCCCAGCATTTT. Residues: CASSLEVSGTDSNQPQHF. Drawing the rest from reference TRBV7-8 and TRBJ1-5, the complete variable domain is GAGVSQSPRYKVAKRGQDVALRCDPISGHVSLFWYQQALGQGPEFLTYFQNEAQLDKSGLPSDRFFAERPEGSVSTLKIQRTQQEDSAVYLCASSLEVSGTDSNQPQHFGDGTRLSIL.

The CDR3 bases are TGTGCCAGCAGCTTAGAGGTGGGACAGGGGTCCAGTGAGCAGTTCTTC. Its protein is CASSLEVGQGSSEQFF. The gene calls are TRBV7-7 and TRBJ2-1; 10 nucleotides match TRBD1. The CDR3 has 16 amino acids. J lost 9 bases, V lost 1 base, and 9 bases had no gene match. Germline values: CDR1 SSHAT, CDR2 FNYEAQ (reference sequence).

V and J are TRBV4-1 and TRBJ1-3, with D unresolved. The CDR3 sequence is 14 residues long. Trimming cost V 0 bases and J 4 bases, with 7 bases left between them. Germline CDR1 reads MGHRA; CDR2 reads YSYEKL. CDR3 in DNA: TGCGCCAGCAGCCAAGACAGCGAGGGAAACACCATATATTTT. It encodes CASSQDSEGNTIYF.

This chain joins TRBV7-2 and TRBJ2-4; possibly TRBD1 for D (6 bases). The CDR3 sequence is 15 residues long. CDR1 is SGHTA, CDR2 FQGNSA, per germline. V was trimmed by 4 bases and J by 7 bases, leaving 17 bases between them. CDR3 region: CASSSGARRLNIQYF. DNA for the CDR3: TGTGCCAGCAGCTCAGGGGCTCGGCGGCTTAACATTCAGTACTTC. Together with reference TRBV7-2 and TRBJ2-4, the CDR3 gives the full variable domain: GAGVSQSPSNKVTEKGKDVELRCDPISGHTALYWYRQSLGQGLEFLIYFQGNSAPDKSGLPSDRFSAERTGGSVSTLTIQRTQQEDSAVYLCASSSGARRLNIQYFGAGTRLSVL.

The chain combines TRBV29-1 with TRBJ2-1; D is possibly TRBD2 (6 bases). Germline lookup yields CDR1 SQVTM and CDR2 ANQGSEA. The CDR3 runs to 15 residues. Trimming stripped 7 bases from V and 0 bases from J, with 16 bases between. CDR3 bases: TGCAGCGGGAGGGATTCCTTAAGCTCCTACAATGAGCAGTTCTTC. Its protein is CSGRDSLSSYNEQFF.

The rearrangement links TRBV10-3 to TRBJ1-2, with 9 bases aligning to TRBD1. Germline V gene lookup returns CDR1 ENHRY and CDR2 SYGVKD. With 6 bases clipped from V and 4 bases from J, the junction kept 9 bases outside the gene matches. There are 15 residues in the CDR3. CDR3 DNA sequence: TGTGCCATCAGCGCCGGAGGGACAGGGTTCTATGGCTACACCTTC. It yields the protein CAISAGGTGFYGYTF.

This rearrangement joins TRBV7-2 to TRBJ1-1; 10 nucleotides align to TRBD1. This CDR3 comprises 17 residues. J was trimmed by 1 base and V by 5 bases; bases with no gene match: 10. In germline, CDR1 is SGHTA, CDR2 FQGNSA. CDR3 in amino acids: CASSTRDRGAENTEAFF. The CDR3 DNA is TGTGCCAGCAGCACCCGGGACAGGGGTGCGGAGAACACTGAAGCTTTCTTT.

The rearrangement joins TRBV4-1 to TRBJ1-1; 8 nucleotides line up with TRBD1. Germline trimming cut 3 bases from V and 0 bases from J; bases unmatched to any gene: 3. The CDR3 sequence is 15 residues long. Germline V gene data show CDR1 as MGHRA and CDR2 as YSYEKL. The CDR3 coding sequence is TGCGCCAGCAGCCACAACAGGGGGATGAACACTGAAGCTTTCTTT. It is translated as CASSHNRGMNTEAFF.

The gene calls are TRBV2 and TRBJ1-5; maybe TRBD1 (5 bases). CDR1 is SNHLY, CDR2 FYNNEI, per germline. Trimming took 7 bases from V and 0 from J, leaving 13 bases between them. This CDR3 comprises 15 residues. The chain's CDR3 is CASNSQGNSNQPQHF. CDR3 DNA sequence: TGTGCCAGCAACTCTCAGGGAAATAGCAATCAGCCCCAGCATTTT.

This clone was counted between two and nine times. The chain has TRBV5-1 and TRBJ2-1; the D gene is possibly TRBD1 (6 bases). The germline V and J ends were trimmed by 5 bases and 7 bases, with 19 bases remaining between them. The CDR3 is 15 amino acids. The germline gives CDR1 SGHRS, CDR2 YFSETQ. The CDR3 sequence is CASSKLGGGKNEQFF. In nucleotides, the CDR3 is TGCGCCAGCAGTAAATTGGGTGGGGGCAAGAATGAGCAGTTCTTC.

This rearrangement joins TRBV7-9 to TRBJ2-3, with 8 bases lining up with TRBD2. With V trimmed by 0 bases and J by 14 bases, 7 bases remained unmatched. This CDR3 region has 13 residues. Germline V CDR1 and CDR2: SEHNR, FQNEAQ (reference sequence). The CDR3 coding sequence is TGTGCCAGCAGCTTAGCGGCCTCCGGGACTAGGTATTTT. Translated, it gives CASSLAASGTRYF.

The CDR3 DNA reads TGTGCCAGCAGCGTAGCGAGCGGGGCGTACAATGAGCAGTTCTTC. This codes for CASSVASGAYNEQFF. The chain joins TRBV9 to TRBJ2-1, with 7 bases that match TRBD2. V shed 0 bases and J 4 bases; nucleotides not matched to a gene: 4. This CDR3 is 15 amino acids long. Per germline, CDR1 SGDLS and CDR2 YYNGEE.

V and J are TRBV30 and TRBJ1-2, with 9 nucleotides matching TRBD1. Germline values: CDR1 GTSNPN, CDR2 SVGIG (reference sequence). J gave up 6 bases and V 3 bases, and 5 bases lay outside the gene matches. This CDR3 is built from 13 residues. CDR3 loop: CAWSQNRGHGYTF. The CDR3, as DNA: TGTGCCTGGAGCCAAAACAGGGGGCATGGCTACACCTTC.

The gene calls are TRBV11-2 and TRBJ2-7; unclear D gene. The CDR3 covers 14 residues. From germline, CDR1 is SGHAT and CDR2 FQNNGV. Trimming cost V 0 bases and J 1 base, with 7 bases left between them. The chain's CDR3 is CASSLDPFSYEQYF. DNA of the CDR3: TGTGCCAGCAGCTTAGATCCCTTTTCCTACGAGCAGTACTTC.

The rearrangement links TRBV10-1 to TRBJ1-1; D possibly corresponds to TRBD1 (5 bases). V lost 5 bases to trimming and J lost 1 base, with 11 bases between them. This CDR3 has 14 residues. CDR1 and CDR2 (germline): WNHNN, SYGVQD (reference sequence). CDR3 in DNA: TGCGCCAGCAGTTCCTCGGACACGAACACTGAAGCTTTCTTT. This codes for CASSSSDTNTEAFF.

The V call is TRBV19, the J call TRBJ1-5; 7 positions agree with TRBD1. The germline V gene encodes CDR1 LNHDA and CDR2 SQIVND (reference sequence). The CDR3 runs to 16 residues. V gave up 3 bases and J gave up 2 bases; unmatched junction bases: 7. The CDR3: CASSMVNRGGNQPQHF. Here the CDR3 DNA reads TGTGCCAGTAGTATGGTAAACAGGGGCGGCAATCAGCCCCAGCATTTT.

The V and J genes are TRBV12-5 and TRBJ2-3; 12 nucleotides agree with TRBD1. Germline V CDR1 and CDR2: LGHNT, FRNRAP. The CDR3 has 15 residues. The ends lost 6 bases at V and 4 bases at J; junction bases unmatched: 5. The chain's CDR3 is CASGRGQGASDTQYF. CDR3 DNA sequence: TGTGCTAGTGGCCGGGGACAGGGGGCCTCAGATACGCAGTATTTT.

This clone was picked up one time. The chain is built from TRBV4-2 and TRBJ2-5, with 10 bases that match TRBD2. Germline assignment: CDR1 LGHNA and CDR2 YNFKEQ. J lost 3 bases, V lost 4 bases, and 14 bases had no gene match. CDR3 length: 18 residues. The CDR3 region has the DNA TGTGCCAGCAGCCTCCGGAGAGCGGGGGGGGGCTTGGAAGAGACCCAGTACTTC. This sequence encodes CASSLRRAGGGLEETQYF.

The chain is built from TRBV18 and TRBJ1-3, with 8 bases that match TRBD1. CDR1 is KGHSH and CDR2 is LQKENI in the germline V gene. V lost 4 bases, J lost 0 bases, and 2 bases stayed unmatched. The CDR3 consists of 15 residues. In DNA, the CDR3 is TGTGCCAGCTCACGGACAGGGACCTCTGGAAACACCATATATTTT. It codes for CASSRTGTSGNTIYF. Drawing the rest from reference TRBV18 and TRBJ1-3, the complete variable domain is NAGVMQNPRHLVRRRGQEARLRCSPMKGHSHVYWYRQLPEEGLKFMVYLQKENIIDESGMPKERFSAEFPKEGPSILRIQQVVRGDSAAYFCASSRTGTSGNTIYFGEGSWLTVV.

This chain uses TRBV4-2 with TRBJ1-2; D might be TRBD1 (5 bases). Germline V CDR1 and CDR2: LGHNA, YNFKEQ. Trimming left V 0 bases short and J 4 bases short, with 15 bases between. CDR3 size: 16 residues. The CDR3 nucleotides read TGTGCCAGCAGCCAAGATTGGAGGGGATCAGCCTATGGCTACACCTTC. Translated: CASSQDWRGSAYGYTF.

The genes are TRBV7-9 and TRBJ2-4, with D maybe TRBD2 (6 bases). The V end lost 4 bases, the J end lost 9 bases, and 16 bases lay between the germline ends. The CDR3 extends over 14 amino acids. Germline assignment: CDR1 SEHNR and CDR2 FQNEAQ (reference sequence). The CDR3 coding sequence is TGTGCCAGCAGCTCCGGGAGCCGCCGGAGCATTCAGTACTTC. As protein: CASSSGSRRSIQYF.